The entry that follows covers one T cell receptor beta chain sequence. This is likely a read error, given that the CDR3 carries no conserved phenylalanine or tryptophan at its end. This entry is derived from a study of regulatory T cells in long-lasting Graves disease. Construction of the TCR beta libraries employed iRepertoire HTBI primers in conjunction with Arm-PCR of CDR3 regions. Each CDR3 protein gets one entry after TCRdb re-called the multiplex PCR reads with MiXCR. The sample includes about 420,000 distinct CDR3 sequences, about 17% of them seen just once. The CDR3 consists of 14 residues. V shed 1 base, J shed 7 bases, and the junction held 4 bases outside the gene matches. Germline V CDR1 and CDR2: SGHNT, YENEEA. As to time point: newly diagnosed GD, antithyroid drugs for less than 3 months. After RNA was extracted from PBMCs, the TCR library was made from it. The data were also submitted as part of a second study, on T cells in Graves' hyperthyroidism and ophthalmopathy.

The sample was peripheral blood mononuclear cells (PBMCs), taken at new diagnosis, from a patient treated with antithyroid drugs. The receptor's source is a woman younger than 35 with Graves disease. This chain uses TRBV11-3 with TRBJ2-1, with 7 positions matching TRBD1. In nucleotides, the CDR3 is TGTGCCAGCAGCTTAGGACAGGGCTCGAATGAGCAGTTCCTC. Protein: CASSLGQGSNEQFL.